Presented here are 5 T cell receptor beta chains from one specimen sequenced in a study of technical replicates of blood from a handful of donors. Method: immunoSEQ multiplex PCR; TCRdb's copy keeps in-frame clones and lacks some. The sample holds roughly 50,000 clones, roughly 95% seen once. The sequenced sample was PBMCs. The receptors derive from a human donor in good health. Some clones in this sample may be carry-over from other donors' samples.

The gene calls are TRBV7-6 and TRBJ1-2; tentatively, D is TRBD1 (6 bases). With 5 bases removed from V and 3 bases from J, the gap between germline ends came to 13 bases. The CDR3 contains 14 residues. Germline loops: CDR1 SGHVS, CDR2 FNYEAQ. CDR3 residues: CASSMTGVHYGYTF. The CDR3 coding sequence is TGTGCCAGCAGCATGACAGGAGTTCACTATGGCTACACCTTC.

The chain combines TRBV6-5 with TRBJ2-7, with 9 bases identical to TRBD1. Germline lookup yields CDR1 MNHEY and CDR2 SVGAGI. The ends lost 8 bases at V and 0 bases at J; junction bases unmatched: 5. The CDR3 loop spans 14 amino acids. As DNA, the CDR3 is TGTGCCAGCCGGCGGGGACAGGGCTCCTACGAGCAGTACTTC. It is translated as CASRRGQGSYEQYF.

This chain links TRBV4-3 with TRBJ2-7; 9 bases map to TRBD2. CDR3 length: 18 amino acids. Trimming cost V 0 bases and J 0 bases; bases outside gene matches: 9. Germline V CDR1 and CDR2: LGHNA, YSLEER. For the CDR3, the DNA is TGCGCCAGCAGCCAAGAAGCGGGAGGCGGCATAAGCTCCTACGAGCAGTACTTC. The encoded protein is CASSQEAGGGISSYEQYF.

V usage is TRBV5-6 and J usage is TRBJ1-2, with no clear D. The V end lost 4 bases, the J end lost 8 bases, and 15 bases lay between the germline ends. Germline CDR1 and CDR2: SGHDT and YYEEEE. The CDR3 is made up of 13 amino acids. The CDR3 bases are TGTGCCAGCAGCGCCTGGACGGCGGGCGGCTACACCTTC. This gives the protein CASSAWTAGGYTF.

This chain joins TRBV27 and TRBJ1-5; 9 nucleotides agree with TRBD1. Germline V gene sequence: CDR1 MNHEY, CDR2 SMNVEV (reference sequence). Trimming removed 6 bases from V and 5 bases from J; junction bases left unmatched: 11. The CDR3 is 16 residues long. The CDR3 here is CASSPTGTGFDQPQHF. In DNA, the CDR3 is TGTGCCAGCAGCCCGACCGGGACAGGGTTCGATCAGCCCCAGCATTTT.